The present T cell receptor beta chain was sequenced within a study of naive and memory T cell subsets. With regard to this clonotype: Antigen: not known.

After CD4 positive bead selection, the CD4-negative fraction gave CD8 T cells. Findings and caveats of the study: Especially in CD8 cells, naive repertoires contained a few larger clonotypes, possibly CD45RA-re-expressing memory cells. In naive cells, over 90% of TCR sequences were seen only once. Activation and differentiation may alter RNA-based TCR counts. In CD4 and CD8 cells, diversity dropped from naive through EMRA.

The beta constant-region primer was an equimolar mix of two oligonucleotides covering TRBC1 and TRBC2. Ligated cDNA was amplified by four rounds of PCR with nested alpha and beta constant-region primers and SP2. TCRdb independently ran MiXCR on the UMI-ligation and nested PCR reads; one entry per CDR3 protein. The table includes roughly 150,000 distinct CDR3 sequences, 15% to 25% detected once. V was trimmed by 1 base and J by 1 base, leaving 7 bases between them. Per germline, CDR1 SGHVS and CDR2 FNYEAQ. The CDR3 is 14 residues long. Material for sequencing was naive CD8+ T cells from blood. This clonotype was sampled from a human donor in good health. J is TRBJ2-5 and V is TRBV7-6; no definite D call. The CDR3 DNA reads TGTGCCAGCAGCTTAGTTTTACCCCAAGAGACCCAGTACTTC. Protein: CASSLVLPQETQYF.